This T cell receptor (beta chain) emerged from a study of CD8 T cells in Susac syndrome. RNA amounts of 0.5 to 1 ug underwent reverse transcription with random hexamers. MiXCR, applied by TCRdb to the immunoSEQ multiplex PCR reads, yields one record per CDR3 protein. In the table there are about 240,000 distinct CDR3 sequences, almost 97% of which are singletons. With 8 bases clipped from V and 5 bases from J, the junction kept 11 bases outside the gene matches. Germline V lookup: CDR1 MDHEN, CDR2 SYDVKM. This CDR3 comprises 15 residues. Sequenced: CD4+ T cells from PBMCs. This receptor was identified in a human donor with Susac syndrome. This chain uses TRBV28 with TRBJ2-1; 8 bases agree with TRBD2. The CDR3 DNA sequence: TGTGCCAGCGGGCCTCTAGCGGGCCCCGACAATGAGCAGTTCTTC. Translation gives CASGPLAGPDNEQFF. Full variable domain (rest looked up from reference TRBV28 and TRBJ2-1): DVKVTQSSRYLVKRTGEKVFLECVQDMDHENMFWYRQDPGLGLRLIYFSYDVKMKEKGDIPEGYSVSREKKERFSLILESASTNQTSMYLCASGPLAGPDNEQFFGPGTRLTVL.